This record concerns one T cell receptor beta chain sequence. As yet, its antigen is unknown. One end of the junction is discordant with germline, which a read error may explain. Germline loops: CDR1 SSHAT, CDR2 FNYEAQ (reference sequence). This CDR3 comprises 14 residues. TCRdb reprocessed the RT-PCR reads via MiXCR and lists one record per CDR3 protein. The sample carries some 500,000 distinct CDR3 sequences, 25% recorded once. The data originate from a study of response to subunit inactivated influenza vaccine. Findings and caveats of the study: Authors suggested that a seasonal influenza vaccination recruits few new T cells each time.

This receptor was taken from a man aged 50 to 59 who received an inactivated influenza vaccine. The sequencing here drew on CD4+ T cells sorted from PBMCs, taken more than 4 days after vaccination. The chain couples TRBV7-7 to TRBJ2-1; D remains unclear. CDR3 residues: CASSVAFPNNEQFF. The CDR3 DNA reads TGTGCTAGCAGCGTAGCTTTCCCGAATAATGAGCAGTTCTTC.